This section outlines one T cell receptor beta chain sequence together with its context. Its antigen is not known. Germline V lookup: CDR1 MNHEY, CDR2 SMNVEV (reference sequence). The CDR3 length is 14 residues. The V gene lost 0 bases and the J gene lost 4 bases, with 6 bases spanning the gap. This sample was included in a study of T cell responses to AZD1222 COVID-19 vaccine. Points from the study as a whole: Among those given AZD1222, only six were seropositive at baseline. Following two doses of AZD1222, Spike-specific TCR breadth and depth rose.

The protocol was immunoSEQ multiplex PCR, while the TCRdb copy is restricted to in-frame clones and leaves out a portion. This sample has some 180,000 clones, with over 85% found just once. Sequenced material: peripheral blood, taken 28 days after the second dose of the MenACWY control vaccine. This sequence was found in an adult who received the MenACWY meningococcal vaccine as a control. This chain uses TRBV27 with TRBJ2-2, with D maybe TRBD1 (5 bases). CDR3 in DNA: TGTGCCAGCAGTTTATCCAGGGCCACCGGGGAGCTGTTTTTT. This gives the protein CASSLSRATGELFF.